The clone carrying this TCR beta chain was counted a single time. This entry is derived from a study of T cell changes during pregnancy in multiple sclerosis. The method was immunoSEQ multiplex PCR; TCRdb's version includes in-frame clones alone and lacks a portion of them. This repertoire shows over 55,000 clones, about 90% found once; its top ten account for under 2.5%. Between the trimmed V and J ends, which lost 7 bases and 6 bases, there was a span of 16 bases. Looked up from germline, CDR1 is SGHTA and CDR2 is FQGNSA. CDR3 size: 13 residues. The sequence came from a female donor with multiple sclerosis, enrolled in a pregnancy study. V usage is TRBV7-2 and J usage is TRBJ2-7; perhaps TRBD2 as D (6 bases). The sequencing used peripheral blood, collected in the first trimester of pregnancy. The DNA for the CDR3 is TGTGCCAGCACCACCGGTGGAGGGTTCGAGCAGTACTTC. It specifies CASTTGGGFEQYF. The complete variable domain, with remaining parts taken from reference TRBV7-2 and TRBJ2-7, reads GAGVSQSPSNKVTEKGKDVELRCDPISGHTALYWYRQSLGQGLEFLIYFQGNSAPDKSGLPSDRFSAERTGGSVSTLTIQRTQQEDSAVYLCASTTGGGFEQYFGPGTRLTVT.